Listed here are 3 T cell receptor beta chains from one sample, sequenced in a study of T-cell memory formation after mild COVID-19. TCRdb reprocessed the 5' RACE reads with MiXCR, giving one entry per CDR3 protein. The data show 550,000 to 600,000 distinct CDR3 sequences, roughly a fifth seen once. The source material was PBMCs or a T cell subset sorted from them (not recorded which). The receptors were sampled from an adult woman who had mild COVID-19 (a few samples of this study predate the infection). Cell type and time point are not known.

This clonotype was observed a few times. The CDR3 nucleotides are TGTGCCACCAGCAGCCGGGAGAACACCGGGGAGCTGTTTTTT. Translating it yields CATSSRENTGELFF. This rearrangement joins TRBV15 to TRBJ2-2, with a tentative D call TRBD2 (5 bases). Germline CDR1 is LNHNV and CDR2 is YYDKDF (reference sequence). The CDR3 extends over 14 amino acids. V gave up 3 bases and J gave up 1 base, with 6 bases separating them.

The chain couples TRBV10-3 to TRBJ2-1; weak D call: TRBD1 (6 bases). The V end was cut by 3 bases, the J end by 7 bases, with 10 bases between. CDR1 is ENHRY, CDR2 SYGVKD, per germline. The CDR3 is made up of 13 amino acids. The CDR3 reads CAISEPGVNEQFF. CDR3 nucleotide sequence: TGTGCCATCAGTGAACCAGGGGTAAATGAGCAGTTCTTC.

This clonotype was recorded a few times. The chain employs TRBV29-1 and TRBJ1-1; D might be TRBD1 (6 bases). CDR3 size: 14 residues. V lost 5 bases and J lost 5, with 18 bases in between. The V gene's germline CDR1 is SQVTM and CDR2 ANQGSEA. The CDR3 reads CSVPVGGRATEAFF. The CDR3 DNA reads TGCAGCGTTCCAGTGGGGGGCCGGGCTACTGAAGCTTTCTTT. Supplemented by reference TRBV29-1 and TRBJ1-1, the full variable domain reads SAVISQKPSRDICQRGTSLTIQCQVDSQVTMMFWYRQQPGQSLTLIATANQGSEATYESGFVIDKFPISRPNLTFSTLTVSNMSPEDSSIYLCSVPVGGRATEAFFGQGTRLTVV.